The 17 T cell receptor beta chains below were found in one sample sequenced in a study of blood T cell repertoires in COVID-19. TCRdb's copy holds only in-frame clones and misses some; the assay was immunoSEQ multiplex PCR. This sample yields under 200,000 clones, of which 76% are seen a single time; less than 4.5% belongs to the top ten. Sequenced sample: peripheral blood. Receptors originate from a woman aged 80 or over with acute or convalescent COVID-19.

The count of this clone is one. The V and J genes are TRBV19 and TRBJ2-3; no firm D call. Germline CDR1 is LNHDA and CDR2 is SQIVND (reference sequence). The CDR3 is 15 amino acids. Trimming took 2 bases from V and 0 from J, leaving 9 bases between them. For the CDR3, the DNA is TGTGCCAGTAGTATACGAAGAACTAGCACAGATACGCAGTATTTT. This translates into CASSIRRTSTDTQYF.

This chain joins TRBV3-1 (or the pseudogene TRBV3-2) and TRBJ1-1; maybe TRBD1 (5 bases). The V gene lost 1 base and the J gene lost 0 bases, with 9 bases spanning the gap. Looked up from germline, CDR1 is LGHDT and CDR2 is YNNKEL (reference sequence). CDR3 length: 15 amino acids. CDR3 in amino acids: CASSQGAGLNTEAFF. CDR3 in DNA: TGTGCCAGCAGCCAAGGGGCAGGGTTGAACACTGAAGCTTTCTTT.

This chain uses TRBV30 with TRBJ1-5; D remains unclear. V was cut by 3 bases and J by 4 bases, with 7 bases left in between. CDR1 and CDR2 (germline): GTSNPN, SVGIG (reference sequence). The CDR3 runs 12 residues. The CDR3 sequence is CAWSRSNQPQHF. The CDR3 bases are TGTGCCTGGAGCCGGTCTAATCAGCCCCAGCATTTT.

The chain employs TRBV4-3 and TRBJ1-2, with D possibly TRBD1 on 6 matching bases. V dropped 1 base and J dropped 7 bases, with 19 bases sitting between them. This CDR3 spans 16 amino acids. Germline V gene lookup returns CDR1 LGHNA and CDR2 YSLEER. The CDR3 coding sequence is TGCGCCAGCAGCCAAGTTGGTACAGGGATCGCCTTTGGCTACACCTTC. Translation: CASSQVGTGIAFGYTF.

The rearrangement joins TRBV6-5 to TRBJ1-6; D unresolved. V gave up 2 bases and J gave up 0 bases, with 5 bases separating them. The CDR3 loop spans 15 amino acids. Germline V gives CDR1 MNHEY, CDR2 SVGAGI. CDR3 region: CASSYSSSYNSPLHF. CDR3 sequence (DNA): TGTGCCAGCAGTTACAGTAGCTCCTATAATTCACCCCTCCACTTT.

The genes are TRBV2 and TRBJ1-5; 8 bases are shared with TRBD1. This CDR3 is 17 amino acids long. The V and J ends lost 6 bases and 4 bases, in that order; junction bases with no gene match: 14. The V gene's germline CDR1 is SNHLY and CDR2 FYNNEI. The CDR3 DNA is TGTGCCAGCAGCGAAAACACTCCACAGGGGGGGAATCAGCCCCAGCATTTT. It translates to CASSENTPQGGNQPQHF. Complete variable domain (other parts from reference TRBV2 and TRBJ1-5): EPEVTQTPSHQVTQMGQEVILRCVPISNHLYFYWYRQILGQKVEFLVSFYNNEISEKSEIFDDQFSVERPDGSNFTLKIRSTKLEDSAMYFCASSENTPQGGNQPQHFGDGTRLSIL.

CDR3 in DNA: TGCGCCAGCATCGCCGGGACTAGCGGAAGCACAGATACGCAGTATTTT. Translation: CASIAGTSGSTDTQYF. This chain connects TRBV5-1 to TRBJ2-3; 11 bases match TRBD2. Trimming removed 6 bases from V and 0 bases from J; junction bases left unmatched: 6. The CDR3 extends over 16 amino acids. CDR1 is SGHRS, CDR2 YFSETQ, per germline.

The J gene is TRBJ2-1, the V gene TRBV9; the D gene is possibly TRBD2 (7 bases). Germline loops: CDR1 SGDLS, CDR2 YYNGEE. This CDR3 contains 15 residues. The ends were cut back, 0 bases at V and 3 bases at J, with 10 bases in the middle. CDR3 sequence (DNA): TGTGCCAGCAGCGTAGAGGGGGGGCTCTACAATGAGCAGTTCTTC. This translates into CASSVEGGLYNEQFF.

This CDR3 is CASSSRDTQYF. The CDR3, as DNA: TGTGCCAGTAGTTCGAGGGATACGCAGTATTTT. V gene TRBV19 combines with J gene TRBJ2-3; D is uncertain. Germline V gene sequence: CDR1 LNHDA, CDR2 SQIVND (reference sequence). The CDR3 is 11 residues long. V dropped 5 bases and J dropped 6 bases, with 6 bases sitting between them.

The rearrangement joins TRBV6-5 to TRBJ2-7, with D possibly matching TRBD2 (5 bases). Germline V gene sequence: CDR1 MNHEY, CDR2 SVGAGI. This CDR3 is 15 amino acids long. The ends were cut back, 8 bases at V and 2 bases at J, with 19 bases in the middle. CDR3 DNA sequence: TGTGCCAGCCTCTCGAGGGATGTCGGGGCCTACGAGCAGTACTTC. Protein sequence: CASLSRDVGAYEQYF.

This clone was detected a few times. The chain couples TRBV2 to TRBJ2-1; 9 bases are shared with TRBD1. CDR3 length: 14 amino acids. Germline V gene data show CDR1 as SNHLY and CDR2 as FYNNEI. The trim removed 6 bases at V and 8 bases at J, leaving 8 bases unmatched. CDR3 sequence reads: CASSQRDRVDEQFF. The CDR3 nucleotides are TGTGCCAGCAGCCAGAGGGACAGGGTAGATGAGCAGTTCTTC. The full variable domain, in which reference TRBV2 and TRBJ2-1 provide the parts outside the CDR3, is EPEVTQTPSHQVTQMGQEVILRCVPISNHLYFYWYRQILGQKVEFLVSFYNNEISEKSEIFDDQFSVERPDGSNFTLKIRSTKLEDSAMYFCASSQRDRVDEQFFGPGTRLTVL.

The gene calls are TRBV7-2 and TRBJ1-3; the match to TRBD1 covers 8 bases. Germline lookup yields CDR1 SGHTA and CDR2 FQGNSA. This CDR3 contains 14 residues. J lost 4 bases, V lost 1 base, and 0 bases had no gene match. CDR3 in amino acids: CASSLGTGGNTIYF. CDR3 bases: TGTGCCAGCAGCTTAGGGACAGGGGGAAACACCATATATTTT.

The V call is TRBV18, the J call TRBJ2-5; 12 positions match TRBD2. This CDR3 has 14 amino acids. In germline, CDR1 is KGHSH, CDR2 LQKENI. Germline trimming cut 3 bases from V and 4 bases from J; bases unmatched to any gene: 0. The CDR3: CASSPGLAGETQYF. The CDR3 nucleotides are TGTGCCAGCTCACCGGGACTAGCGGGAGAGACCCAGTACTTC.

The chain recombines TRBV6-5 with TRBJ1-1, with TRBD1 as a possible D gene (5 bases). The V and J ends lost 4 bases and 2 bases respectively, with 11 bases between them. Per the germline V gene, CDR1 is MNHEY and CDR2 is SVGAGI. CDR3 length: 14 residues. CDR3 in amino acids: CASSLQDHNTEAFF. DNA of the CDR3: TGTGCCAGCAGTTTACAGGACCATAACACTGAAGCTTTCTTT.

The CDR3 DNA reads TGTGCCAGCAGCCAGGACAGCGCTAGCACAGATACGCAGTATTTT. Its translation is CASSQDSASTDTQYF. The chain combines TRBV7-9 with TRBJ2-3; maybe TRBD1 (6 bases). The germline V gene encodes CDR1 SEHNR and CDR2 FQNEAQ (reference sequence). V shed 5 bases and J shed 0 bases, with 12 bases lying between them. This CDR3 has 15 residues.

The count of this clone is one. This sequence joins TRBV6-1 and TRBJ2-5, with 9 bases that match TRBD2. The germline CDR1 and CDR2 sequences are MNHNS and SASEGT. The junction had 6 bases not matched to a gene; V was cut back by 2 bases and J by 5 bases. The length of the CDR3 is 15 residues. CDR3 amino acids: CASSERAGGRETQYF. The DNA of the CDR3 is TGTGCCAGCAGTGAAAGAGCGGGGGGACGGGAGACCCAGTACTTC.

This chain connects TRBV5-1 to TRBJ2-1; D is possibly TRBD1 (6 bases). Germline V CDR1 and CDR2: SGHRS, YFSETQ. This CDR3 is built from 13 residues. Trimming left V 7 bases short and J 5 bases short, with 13 bases between. CDR3: CASYRDNNNEQFF. CDR3 DNA: TGCGCCAGCTACCGGGACAATAACAATGAGCAGTTCTTC.